This T cell receptor (beta chain) comes out of a study of blood T cell repertoires in COVID-19. Study-wide context: Collection of acute and convalescent COVID-19 samples took place in the United States, Italy and Spain. In each case, the material was cDNA or gDNA derived from T cells, B-cell-depleted T cells, or PBMCs.

Germline CDR1 and CDR2: MNHEY and SVGEGT. Trimming removed 4 bases from V and 0 bases from J; junction bases left unmatched: 9. The CDR3 is 19 residues long. Authors' analysis steps: Reference gene primer amplification gave nucleated cell count estimates. Using immunoSEQ multiplex PCR, the repertoire was profiled, and TCRdb retains in-frame clones only, with some absent. The V and J calls and clone size come from that table; D and trimming were worked out from the DNA. The sample has more than 100,000 clones; roughly 85% are singletons. This sequence joins TRBV6-2 or TRBV6-3 and TRBJ2-3; 14 positions match TRBD2. This receptor was identified in a man in his fifties in a cohort sampled during active COVID-19. The sample comprised peripheral blood. The CDR3 nucleotides are TGTGCCAGCAGTTGGCATGGGACTAGCGGGGGCCTCAGCACAGATACGCAGTATTTT. The encoded protein is CASSWHGTSGGLSTDTQYF.